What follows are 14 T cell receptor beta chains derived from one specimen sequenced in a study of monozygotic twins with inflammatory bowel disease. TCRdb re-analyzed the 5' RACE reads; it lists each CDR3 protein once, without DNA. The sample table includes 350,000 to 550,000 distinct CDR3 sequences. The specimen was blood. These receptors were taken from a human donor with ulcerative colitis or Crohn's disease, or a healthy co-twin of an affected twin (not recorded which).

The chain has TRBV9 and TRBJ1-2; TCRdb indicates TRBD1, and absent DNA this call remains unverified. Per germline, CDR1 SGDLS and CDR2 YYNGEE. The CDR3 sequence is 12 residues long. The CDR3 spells CASSPPWSSPTF.

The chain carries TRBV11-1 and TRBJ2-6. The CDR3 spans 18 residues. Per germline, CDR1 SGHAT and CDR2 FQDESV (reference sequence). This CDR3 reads CASSLALGFPSGANVLTF.

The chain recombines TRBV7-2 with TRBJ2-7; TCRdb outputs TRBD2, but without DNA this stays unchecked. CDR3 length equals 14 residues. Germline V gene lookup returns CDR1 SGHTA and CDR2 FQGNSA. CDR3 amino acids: CASSLGSSWGEQYF.

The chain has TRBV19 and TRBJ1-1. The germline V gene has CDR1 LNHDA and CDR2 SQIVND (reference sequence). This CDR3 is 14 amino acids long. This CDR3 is CASSISIGRTEAFF.

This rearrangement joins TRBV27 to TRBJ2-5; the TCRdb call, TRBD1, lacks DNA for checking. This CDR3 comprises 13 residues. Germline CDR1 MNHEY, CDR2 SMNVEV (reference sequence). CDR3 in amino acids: CAIARTGMETQYF.

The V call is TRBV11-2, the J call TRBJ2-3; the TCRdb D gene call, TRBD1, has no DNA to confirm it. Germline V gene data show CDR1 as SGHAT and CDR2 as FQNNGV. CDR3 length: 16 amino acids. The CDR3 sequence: CASSLFAGGTTDTQYF. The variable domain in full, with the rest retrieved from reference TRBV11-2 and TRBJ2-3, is EAGVAQSPRYKIIEKRQSVAFWCNPISGHATLYWYQQILGQGPKLLIQFQNNGVVDDSQLPKDRFSAERLKGVDSTLKIQPAKLEDSAVYLCASSLFAGGTTDTQYFGPGTRLTVL.

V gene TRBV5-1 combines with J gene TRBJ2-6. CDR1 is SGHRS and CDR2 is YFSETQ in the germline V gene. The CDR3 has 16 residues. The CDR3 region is CASSFGTASGANVLTF.

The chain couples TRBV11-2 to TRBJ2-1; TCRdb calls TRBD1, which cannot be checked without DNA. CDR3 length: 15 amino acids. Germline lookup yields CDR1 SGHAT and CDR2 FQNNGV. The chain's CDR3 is CASSTDTGVYNEQFF.

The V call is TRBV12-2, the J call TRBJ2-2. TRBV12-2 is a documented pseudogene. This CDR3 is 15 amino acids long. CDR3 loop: CASRFGTGGTGELFF.

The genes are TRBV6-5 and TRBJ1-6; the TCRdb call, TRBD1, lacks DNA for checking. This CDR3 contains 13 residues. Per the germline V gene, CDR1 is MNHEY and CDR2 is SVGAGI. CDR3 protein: CASWGQGPSPLHF.

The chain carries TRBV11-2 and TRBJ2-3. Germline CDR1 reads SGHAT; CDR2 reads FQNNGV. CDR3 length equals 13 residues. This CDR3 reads CASSSGGYGTQYF.

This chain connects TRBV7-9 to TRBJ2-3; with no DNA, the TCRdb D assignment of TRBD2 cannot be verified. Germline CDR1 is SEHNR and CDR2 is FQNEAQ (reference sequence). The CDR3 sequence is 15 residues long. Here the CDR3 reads CASSLRGPDTDTQYF.

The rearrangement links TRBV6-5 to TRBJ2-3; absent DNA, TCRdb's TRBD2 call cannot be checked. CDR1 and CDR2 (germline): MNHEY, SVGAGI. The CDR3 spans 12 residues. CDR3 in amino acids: CATRRAADTQYF.

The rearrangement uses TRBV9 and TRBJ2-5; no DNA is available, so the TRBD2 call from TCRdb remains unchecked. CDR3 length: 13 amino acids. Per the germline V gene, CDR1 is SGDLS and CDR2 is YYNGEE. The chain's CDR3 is CASSATSRETQYF.